This paragraph reports one T cell receptor (beta chain). Libraries were prepared by immunoSEQ multiplex PCR; TCRdb keeps only in-frame clonotypes and omits some of them. This sample carries approximately 130,000 clones, less than 97% of them seen once, and the ten largest clones take 0.44%. Trimming stripped 3 bases from V and 9 bases from J, with 15 bases between. Germline CDR1 KGHSH, CDR2 LQKENI. This CDR3 comprises 14 residues. The data are from a study of T cell changes during pregnancy in multiple sclerosis. The sample was peripheral blood, taken after pregnancy. This TCR was sampled from a female donor with multiple sclerosis, enrolled in a pregnancy study. This chain uses TRBV18 with TRBJ2-1; maybe TRBD2 (5 bases). The CDR3 DNA reads as TGTGCCAGCTCACCCTTAGCCGGAGAGGGTGAGCAGTTCTTC. Amino acids: CASSPLAGEGEQFF. Filled out from reference TRBV18 and TRBJ2-1, the complete variable domain reads NAGVMQNPRHLVRRRGQEARLRCSPMKGHSHVYWYRQLPEEGLKFMVYLQKENIIDESGMPKERFSAEFPKEGPSILRIQQVVRGDSAAYFCASSPLAGEGEQFFGPGTRLTVL.